This T cell receptor beta chain was obtained from a study of CD8 T cells in ankylosing spondylitis. Study-wide findings and caveats: As reported, disease-linked clones showed significant enrichment in matched ankylosing spondylitis synovial fluid. Characteristic of ankylosing spondylitis blood, it appeared, was a TCR beta motif comprising several highly homologous variants.

Libraries for TCR beta were made by quantitative 5'-RACE with molecular barcodes. MiXCR was run by TCRdb on the 5' RACE reads, yielding one entry per CDR3 protein. The profile shows some 340,000 distinct CDR3 sequences, roughly 15% of them singletons. V was cut by 4 bases and J by 0 bases, with 12 bases left in between. Germline assignment: CDR1 SGHRS and CDR2 YFSETQ. CDR3 length: 15 amino acids. Many counts were recorded for this clonotype. Its antigen is unidentified. The rearrangement links TRBV5-1 to TRBJ2-3; tentative D call: TRBD1 (6 bases). This TCR derives from a male donor with ankylosing spondylitis or in good health (not recorded which). The sequencing sample was made of blood, either unsorted or a sorted T cell fraction (not recorded which). For the CDR3, the DNA is TGCGCCAGCAGCGAGGGACATGCTAGCACAGATACGCAGTATTTT. Protein: CASSEGHASTDTQYF.